This T cell receptor (beta chain) was sequenced for a study of T cell changes during pregnancy in multiple sclerosis. Trimming removed 7 bases from V and 0 bases from J, with 13 bases in between. The CDR3 sequence is 14 residues long. From germline, CDR1 is SGHRS and CDR2 YFSETQ. TCRdb's table, derived via immunoSEQ multiplex PCR, lists solely in-frame clones and lacks some. The table lists 60,000 to 90,000 clones, roughly 90% of them singletons. This receptor was obtained from a female donor in good health, enrolled as a control in a pregnancy study. This chain connects TRBV5-1 to TRBJ2-5; TRBD2 is a possible D gene (5 bases). Sequenced material: peripheral blood, taken in the first trimester of pregnancy. CDR3 coding DNA: TGCGCCAGCGCCCTGGACTCCAACCAAGAGACCCAGTACTTC. It specifies CASALDSNQETQYF.